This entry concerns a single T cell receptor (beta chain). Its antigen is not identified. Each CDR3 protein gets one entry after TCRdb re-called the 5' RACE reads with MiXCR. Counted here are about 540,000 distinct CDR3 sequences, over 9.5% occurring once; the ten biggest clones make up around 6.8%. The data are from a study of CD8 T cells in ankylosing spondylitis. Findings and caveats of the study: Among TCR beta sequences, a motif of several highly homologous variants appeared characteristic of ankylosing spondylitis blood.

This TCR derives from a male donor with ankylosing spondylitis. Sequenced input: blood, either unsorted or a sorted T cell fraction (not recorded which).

CDR3 amino acids: CSVEYTANQPQHF. CDR3 coding DNA: TGCAGCGTTGAATATACGGCCAATCAGCCCCAGCATTTT. The genes are TRBV29-1 and TRBJ1-5, with no clear D. From germline, CDR1 is SQVTM and CDR2 ANQGSEA. V lost 2 bases and J 3 bases, leaving 8 bases between the germline ends. The CDR3 covers 13 residues. Full variable domain (remainder filled in from reference TRBV29-1 and TRBJ1-5): SAVISQKPSRDICQRGTSLTIQCQVDSQVTMMFWYRQQPGQSLTLIATANQGSEATYESGFVIDKFPISRPNLTFSTLTVSNMSPEDSSIYLCSVEYTANQPQHFGDGTRLSIL.